A single sample gave rise to the 25 T cell receptor beta chains below, sequenced in a study of blood T cell repertoires in COVID-19. Data came from immunoSEQ multiplex PCR; TCRdb stores just in-frame clones and leaves some out. The table lists 55,000 to 85,000 clones, 81% of them singletons, with around 0.91% in the top ten. Sequenced input: peripheral blood. The receptors stem from a woman between 65 and 79 years old with acute or convalescent COVID-19.

This sequence joins TRBV10-2 and TRBJ2-7; no clear D. V was pared by 1 base and J by 0 bases, with 7 bases between. CDR1 and CDR2 from the germline V gene are WSHSY and SAAADI. The CDR3 is made up of 14 amino acids. The CDR3 sequence is CASSELGVSYEQYF. CDR3 nucleotide sequence: TGCGCCAGCAGTGAGTTGGGCGTCTCCTACGAGCAGTACTTC.

The chain is built from TRBV6-2 or TRBV6-3 and TRBJ1-5; 9 bases agree with TRBD1. The CDR3 length is 15 residues. Germline CDR1 reads MNHEY; CDR2 reads SVGEGT. Trimming removed 6 bases from V and 0 bases from J; junction bases left unmatched: 3. The CDR3 sequence: CASSRTGDSNQPQHF. DNA of the CDR3: TGTGCCAGCAGCAGGACAGGGGATAGCAATCAGCCCCAGCATTTT.

The chain has TRBV27 and TRBJ2-3; 13 bases align to TRBD2. After removal of 0 bases from V and 7 bases from J, the junction contained 4 bases not matched to a gene. This CDR3 contains 16 residues. CDR1 and CDR2 from the germline V gene are MNHEY and SMNVEV (reference sequence). The CDR3 region is CASSLSRLAGGHTQYF. DNA of the CDR3: TGTGCCAGCAGTTTATCGCGACTAGCGGGGGGACATACGCAGTATTTT.

The chain is built from TRBV7-3 and TRBJ1-5; D is undetermined. The ends were cut back, 1 base at V and 7 bases at J, with 8 bases in the middle. This CDR3 has 13 residues. The germline gives CDR1 SGHTA, CDR2 FQGTGA. CDR3 sequence: CASSLKMEQPQHF. CDR3 DNA: TGTGCCAGCAGCTTAAAGATGGAGCAGCCCCAGCATTTT. Full variable domain (outside the CDR3, taken from reference TRBV7-3 and TRBJ1-5): GAGVSQTPSNKVTEKGKYVELRCDPISGHTALYWYRQSLGQGPEFLIYFQGTGAADDSGLPNDRFFAVRPEGSVSTLKIQRTERGDSAVYLCASSLKMEQPQHFGDGTRLSIL.

This chain links TRBV5-8 with TRBJ1-1; 7 positions agree with TRBD1. J was trimmed by 4 bases and V by 4 bases; bases with no gene match: 4. From germline, CDR1 is SGHTS and CDR2 YDEGEE. The CDR3 has 13 amino acids. The CDR3 DNA reads as TGTGCCAGCAGCCGGGACAGAGTCACTGAAGCTTTCTTT. This sequence encodes CASSRDRVTEAFF.

Remarks on this clone: One junction end does not reproduce the germline sequence, and a read error may be involved. The rearrangement uses TRBV19 and TRBJ2-7, with D possibly TRBD1 on 7 matching bases. This CDR3 has 15 residues. Germline CDR1 and CDR2: LNHDA and SQIVND (reference sequence). The CDR3 DNA reads as TGTGCCAGTAGTCTAGACAGGGAGGTCCCCTACGAGCAGTACTTC. Residues: CASSLDREVPYEQYF.

This clone showed up just a few times. V gene TRBV11-2 combines with J gene TRBJ1-6, with D hard to call. This CDR3 region has 18 residues. Germline V gene data show CDR1 as SGHAT and CDR2 as FQNNGV. V gave up 1 base and J gave up 9 bases, with 22 bases separating them. The CDR3 sequence is CASSLVNGGAGSVSPLHF. The CDR3 DNA reads as TGTGCCAGCAGCTTAGTAAACGGCGGCGCCGGCTCGGTTTCACCCCTCCACTTT.

The chain combines TRBV10-3 with TRBJ2-3; 10 bases match TRBD2. This CDR3 region has 17 residues. The V and J ends lost 0 bases and 2 bases, in that order; junction bases with no gene match: 5. Germline V gene data show CDR1 as ENHRY and CDR2 as SYGVKD. The CDR3 bases are TGTGCCATCAGTGAGTCTCCAACTAGCGGGGACACAGATACGCAGTATTTT. This codes for CAISESPTSGDTDTQYF.

This chain uses TRBV19 with TRBJ2-6; 11 nucleotides agree with TRBD2. The CDR3 is 16 residues long. CDR1 LNHDA and CDR2 SQIVND come from the germline V gene (reference sequence). Germline trimming cut 8 bases from V and 0 bases from J; bases unmatched to any gene: 3. The CDR3 DNA sequence: TGTGCCAGTGATAGCGGGAGGGACTCTGGGGCCAACGTCCTGACTTTC. Protein sequence: CASDSGRDSGANVLTF.

This sequence joins TRBV13 and TRBJ2-1; D not resolved. This CDR3 is 13 amino acids long. CDR1 and CDR2 (germline): PRHDT, FYEKMQ (reference sequence). V lost 0 bases to trimming and J lost 6 bases, with 6 bases between them. The CDR3 loop reads CASSLGGGNEQFF. The CDR3 coding sequence is TGTGCCAGCAGCTTAGGAGGCGGCAATGAGCAGTTCTTC.

The DNA for the CDR3 is TGTGCCAGCAGCTTGACAGGGGCGAACAATGAAAAACTGTTTTTT. It translates to CASSLTGANNEKLFF. The chain recombines TRBV5-4 with TRBJ1-4, with TRBD1 identical over 7 bases. Germline loops: CDR1 SGHNT, CDR2 YYREEE (reference sequence). The CDR3 runs 15 residues. J gave up 5 bases and V 1 base, and 5 bases lay outside the gene matches.

The V and J genes are TRBV5-5 and TRBJ1-6, with D tentatively TRBD1 (5 bases). Germline V lookup: CDR1 SGHKS, CDR2 YYEKEE (reference sequence). This CDR3 has 14 amino acids. The germline V and J ends were trimmed by 1 base and 10 bases, with 12 bases remaining between them. CDR3: CASSLITGESPLHF. The DNA for the CDR3 is TGTGCCAGCAGCTTGATTACAGGCGAATCACCCCTCCACTTT.

The chain has TRBV11-2 and TRBJ2-5, with D tentatively TRBD2 (6 bases). Trimming left V 5 bases short and J 5 bases short, with 18 bases between. The germline gives CDR1 SGHAT, CDR2 FQNNGV. The CDR3 has 15 amino acids. CDR3 loop: CASSQGGNVRETQYF. The CDR3 DNA sequence: TGTGCCAGCAGCCAGGGCGGGAATGTTCGGGAGACCCAGTACTTC.

The chain joins TRBV27 to TRBJ2-5; D is perhaps TRBD1 (6 bases). The CDR3 spans 16 residues. Trimming pared 5 bases from V and 5 bases from J, leaving 21 bases between. Germline-derived CDR1 and CDR2 are MNHEY and SMNVEV (reference sequence). CDR3 in DNA: TGTGCCAGCAGTAGGGGGACCGCGCCTAGGCGGGAGACCCAGTACTTC. Its protein product is CASSRGTAPRRETQYF.

CDR3 in DNA: TGTGCCAGCACCTATAGACAGGGTAGTTCACCCCTCCACTTT. This gives the protein CASTYRQGSSPLHF. J is TRBJ1-6 and V is TRBV27; 7 positions agree with TRBD1. After removal of 7 bases from V and 9 bases from J, the junction contained 9 bases not matched to a gene. Germline V gives CDR1 MNHEY, CDR2 SMNVEV (reference sequence). This CDR3 comprises 14 residues.

The CDR3 loop reads CASRVDRGLNGELFF. The CDR3 DNA reads as TGTGCCAGCAGAGTGGACAGGGGGCTTAACGGGGAGCTGTTTTTT. This sequence joins TRBV5-4 and TRBJ2-2; 11 nucleotides match TRBD1. In germline, CDR1 is SGHNT, CDR2 YYREEE (reference sequence). The J segment lost 7 bases and the V segment lost 5 bases, leaving 7 bases of the junction unmatched. CDR3 length: 15 amino acids. Variable domain in full (rest from reference TRBV5-4 and TRBJ2-2): ETGVTQSPTHLIKTRGQQVTLRCSSQSGHNTVSWYQQALGQGPQFIFQYYREEENGRGNFPPRFSGLQFPNYSSELNVNALELDDSALYLCASRVDRGLNGELFFGEGSRLTVL.

The chain recombines TRBV27 with TRBJ2-5; tentatively, D is TRBD1 (6 bases). Germline V gene lookup returns CDR1 MNHEY and CDR2 SMNVEV (reference sequence). The CDR3 has 15 residues. Trimming left V 4 bases short and J 0 bases short, with 12 bases between. This CDR3 is CASSSGVIHQETQYF. The DNA for the CDR3 is TGTGCCAGCAGTTCAGGGGTGATACACCAAGAGACCCAGTACTTC.

The CDR3 spells CARSLYPEQYF. In DNA form, the CDR3 reads TGTGCCAGAAGCTTGTATCCGGAGCAGTACTTC. The rearrangement joins TRBV5-3 to TRBJ2-7; D gene unclear. TRBV5-3 is an ORF, and what it does is uncertain. The CDR3 has 11 residues. V was pared by 1 base and J by 7 bases, with 6 bases between.

The chain joins TRBV19 to TRBJ2-7, with TRBD2 matching over 8 bases. Germline loops: CDR1 LNHDA, CDR2 SQIVND (reference sequence). The CDR3 sequence is 15 residues long. Losses at the gene ends were 6 bases for V and 0 bases for J; bases not matched to a gene: 7. CDR3 coding DNA: TGTGCCAGTAGATTAGAGCGGGGGAGCTCCTACGAGCAGTACTTC. This encodes CASRLERGSSYEQYF.

The chain recombines TRBV29-1 with TRBJ2-1; 8 positions agree with TRBD2. Germline V CDR1 and CDR2: SQVTM, ANQGSEA. V was clipped by 7 bases and J by 7 bases; unmatched bases: 12. The CDR3 is 14 residues long. The CDR3 DNA follows: TGCAGCGGGACCGAGAGCGGGGGCTTAAATGAGCAGTTCTTC. Translating it yields CSGTESGGLNEQFF.

The chain combines TRBV7-2 with TRBJ2-1; 7 bases align to TRBD2. The germline CDR1 and CDR2 sequences are SGHTA and FQGNSA. Losses at the gene ends were 5 bases for V and 5 bases for J; bases not matched to a gene: 6. There are 14 residues in the CDR3. In DNA, the CDR3 is TGTGCCAGCAGCCTCGCGGGAGCGAACAATGAGCAGTTCTTC. Amino acid sequence: CASSLAGANNEQFF.

V is TRBV5-1 and J is TRBJ2-3, with D uncertain. CDR1 and CDR2 (germline): SGHRS, YFSETQ. Trimming left V 8 bases short and J 2 bases short, with 15 bases between. The length of the CDR3 is 14 residues. DNA of the CDR3: TGCGCCAGTTGCCTGACTTCCACCACAGATACGCAGTATTTT. It is translated as CASCLTSTTDTQYF.

V and J are TRBV4-3 and TRBJ2-5; TRBD1 matches 9 bases. Trimming at V came to 3 bases and at J to 5 bases, leaving 7 bases not matched to a gene. CDR3 length: 15 residues. Germline V lookup: CDR1 LGHNA, CDR2 YSLEER. The CDR3 here is CASSHDTGGRETQYF. The DNA for the CDR3 is TGCGCCAGCAGCCACGATACAGGGGGCCGGGAGACCCAGTACTTC.

The J gene is TRBJ2-3, the V gene TRBV27; the match to TRBD2 covers 9 bases. There are 16 residues in the CDR3. The junction had 5 bases not matched to a gene; V was cut back by 4 bases and J by 0 bases. Germline CDR1 reads MNHEY; CDR2 reads SMNVEV (reference sequence). CDR3 sequence reads: CASSWLAGLSTDTQYF. Written as DNA, the CDR3 is TGTGCCAGCAGTTGGCTAGCGGGGCTGAGCACAGATACGCAGTATTTT.

The rearrangement links TRBV3-1 (or the pseudogene TRBV3-2) to TRBJ1-1; D unclear. Germline assignment: CDR1 LGHDT and CDR2 YNNKEL (reference sequence). This CDR3 contains 14 residues. V shed 1 base and J shed 11 bases, with 17 bases lying between them. CDR3 nucleotides: TGTGCCAGCAGCCAAGGATTCGGCGGCCCCGGGGCTTTCTTT. Translating it yields CASSQGFGGPGAFF.